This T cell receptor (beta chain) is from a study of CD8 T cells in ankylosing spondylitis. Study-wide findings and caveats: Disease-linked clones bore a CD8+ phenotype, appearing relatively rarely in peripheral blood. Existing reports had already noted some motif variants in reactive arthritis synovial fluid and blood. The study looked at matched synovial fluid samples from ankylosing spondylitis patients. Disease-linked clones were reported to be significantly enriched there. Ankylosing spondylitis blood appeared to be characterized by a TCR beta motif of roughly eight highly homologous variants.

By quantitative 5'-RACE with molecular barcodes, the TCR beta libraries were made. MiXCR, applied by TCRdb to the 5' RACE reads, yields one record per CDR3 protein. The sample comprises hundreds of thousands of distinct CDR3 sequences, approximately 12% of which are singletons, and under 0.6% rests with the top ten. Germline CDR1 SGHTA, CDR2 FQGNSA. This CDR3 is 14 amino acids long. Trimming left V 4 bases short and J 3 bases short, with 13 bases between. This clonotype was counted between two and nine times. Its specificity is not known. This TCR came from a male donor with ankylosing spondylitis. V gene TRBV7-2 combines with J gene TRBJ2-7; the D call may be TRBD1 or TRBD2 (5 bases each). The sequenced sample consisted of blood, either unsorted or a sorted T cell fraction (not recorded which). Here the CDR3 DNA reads TGTGCCAGCAGCTCCAGCTTGGGGGTCTACGAGCAGTACTTC. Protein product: CASSSSLGVYEQYF.